A single sample is the source of the 27 T cell receptor beta chains below, sequenced in a study of response to subunit inactivated influenza vaccine listed by TCRdb under 2018. Library preparation used RT-PCR. Sequencing took place on an Illumina HiSeq 2500. TCRdb cleaned the public reads at Q25 with fastp, built clones with MiXCR and kept in-frame beta chains. Rows with one shared CDR3 protein collapse into an entry with the most common genes and DNA. This sample holds 540,000 or so distinct CDR3 sequences; under 15% were observed only once. The ten most abundant clones make up roughly 14% of the sample. The time point tag for this specimen amounts to: around 47 days after influenza vaccine administration. Source: PBMCs from blood, taken roughly 46 days after vaccination. These TCRs come from a man aged 45 to 65 who received an inactivated influenza vaccine. Donor details come from another sample of the same person, matched by shared clones.

The CDR3 DNA sequence: TGTGCCAGCAGTTCACGGGACTCAGAGACCCAGTACTTC. Translated, it gives CASSSRDSETQYF. The chain is built from TRBV6-5 and TRBJ2-5, with D perhaps matching TRBD2 (6 bases). This CDR3 is 13 amino acids long. The V and J ends lost 4 bases and 4 bases respectively, with 10 bases between them. In germline, CDR1 is MNHEY, CDR2 SVGAGI.

The chain employs TRBV12-3 or TRBV12-4 and TRBJ2-3; D remains ambiguous. Between the trimmed V and J ends, which lost 2 bases and 2 bases, there was a span of 8 bases. This CDR3 spans 14 amino acids. CDR3 residues: CASSLSPFTDTQYF. CDR3 nucleotides: TGTGCCAGCAGTTTATCCCCATTCACAGATACGCAGTATTTT.

The DNA for the CDR3 is TGTGCCAGCAACGACGCTAGATTTGAGACCCAGTACTTC. The encoded protein is CASNDARFETQYF. This chain joins TRBV6-2 or TRBV6-3 and TRBJ2-5, with D hard to call. The CDR3 is 13 residues long. Deletions cut 7 bases from V and 5 bases from J, with 14 bases between. The germline V gene has CDR1 MNHEY and CDR2 SVGEGT.

At least ten counts were recorded for this clonotype. J is TRBJ2-3 and V is TRBV12-3 or TRBV12-4, with 8 nucleotides matching TRBD1. V dropped 6 bases and J dropped 8; count of bases not matched to a gene: 7. The CDR3 covers 13 residues. CDR3 nucleotides: TGTGCCAGCAGCATCAGGGGGCGCGTTACGCAGTATTTT. It translates to CASSIRGRVTQYF.

The chain is built from TRBV5-1 and TRBJ2-2, with D possibly matching TRBD1 (5 bases). V lost 2 bases to trimming and J lost 6 bases, with 14 bases between them. This CDR3 has 15 residues. Germline V lookup: CDR1 SGHRS, CDR2 YFSETQ. The CDR3 loop reads CASSFRVSSSGELFF. CDR3 coding DNA: TGCGCCAGCAGCTTCAGGGTATCCTCGTCCGGGGAGCTGTTTTTT.

This clonotype appeared a few times. This sequence joins TRBV29-1 and TRBJ1-2; tentative D call: TRBD1 (6 bases). This CDR3 has 14 residues. Germline V gives CDR1 SQVTM, CDR2 ANQGSEA. V lost 6 bases to trimming and J lost 2 bases, with 16 bases between them. The CDR3 loop reads CSVTTGSKNYGYTF. CDR3 coding DNA: TGCAGCGTCACCACAGGGTCCAAGAACTATGGCTACACCTTC.

A note on this clonotype: Sequence at one end of the junction differs from germline and may be a read error. This chain uses TRBV20-1 with TRBJ2-2; tentative D call: TRBD1 (5 bases). The CDR3 totals 14 residues. Looked up from germline, CDR1 is DFQATT and CDR2 is SNEGSKA (reference sequence). In DNA form, the CDR3 reads TGCAGTGCGAGAGAACAGGATTTCCCCGGGGAGCTGTTTTTT. Its translation is CSAREQDFPGELFF.

Only a few counts were recorded for this clonotype. The rearrangement joins TRBV12-3 or TRBV12-4 to TRBJ1-1; D uncertain. V lost 6 bases, J lost 5 bases, and 19 bases lay in between. This CDR3 is 15 amino acids long. The CDR3 DNA is TGTGCCAGCAGGCCGTTGGGAACTTTAACGACTGAAGCTTTCTTT. Translation gives CASRPLGTLTTEAFF.

In this sample, this clonotype turned up once. Mismatch with germline at one junction end may stem from a read error. The chain joins TRBV5-8 to TRBJ2-3; D not certain. This CDR3 is built from 14 residues. In germline, CDR1 is SGHTS, CDR2 YDEGEE. The CDR3 bases are TGTGCCAGCAGCCCTAGGGTCCTCCCGGATACGCAGTTTTTT. This gives the protein CASSPRVLPDTQFF.

There are a few counts of this clonotype. The CDR3 protein is CASSPGAKGNTIYF. CDR3 coding DNA: TGTGCCAGCAGTCCGGGAGCGAAAGGAAACACCATATATTTT. The chain uses TRBV7-2 and TRBJ1-3; no clear D gene. The germline V gene encodes CDR1 SGHTA and CDR2 FQGNSA. The CDR3 covers 14 residues. V was cut by 6 bases and J by 4 bases, with 13 bases left in between. The variable domain in full, completed from reference TRBV7-2 and TRBJ1-3, reads GAGVSQSPSNKVTEKGKDVELRCDPISGHTALYWYRQSLGQGLEFLIYFQGNSAPDKSGLPSDRFSAERTGGSVSTLTIQRTQQEDSAVYLCASSPGAKGNTIYFGEGSWLTVV.

Many counts were recorded for this clonotype. The chain employs TRBV28 and TRBJ1-2; weak D call: TRBD1 (5 bases). This CDR3 is 11 amino acids long. Trimming took off 9 bases at V and 3 bases at J, with 8 bases between the two ends. Germline values: CDR1 MDHEN, CDR2 SYDVKM. CDR3 sequence: CASQGDYGYTF. Written as DNA, the CDR3 is TGTGCCAGTCAGGGCGACTATGGCTACACCTTC.

This clonotype has more than one count but fewer than ten. The chain carries TRBV2 and TRBJ1-2, with D possibly being TRBD1 (6 bases). The CDR3 is made up of 13 amino acids. Trimming took 5 bases from V and 8 from J, leaving 15 bases between them. Germline CDR1 SNHLY, CDR2 FYNNEI. CDR3 sequence: CASSMIGQGGYTF. The CDR3 coding sequence is TGTGCCAGCAGTATGATCGGGCAGGGGGGCTACACCTTC.

This clonotype was observed a few times. The rearrangement links TRBV28 to TRBJ2-7; the match to TRBD2 covers 7 bases. This CDR3 is built from 14 residues. V lost 3 bases, J lost 2 bases, and 4 bases stayed unmatched. Germline CDR1 MDHEN, CDR2 SYDVKM. CDR3 sequence reads: CASSLRGGTYEQYF. In nucleotides, the CDR3 is TGTGCCAGCAGTTTGCGGGGAGGGACCTACGAGCAGTACTTC.

This clonotype was detected only a few times. V gene TRBV12-3 or TRBV12-4 combines with J gene TRBJ2-3; TRBD2 agrees at 11 bases. With 6 bases clipped from V and 3 bases from J, the junction kept 8 bases outside the gene matches. The CDR3 consists of 16 residues. CDR3 coding DNA: TGTGCCAGCAGCCGTGGTGGGACTAGCGGAACAGATACGCAGTATTTT. Protein sequence: CASSRGGTSGTDTQYF.

The chain recombines TRBV12-3 or TRBV12-4 with TRBJ2-3; 13 positions agree with TRBD2. This CDR3 has 15 amino acids. V lost 5 bases, J lost 7 bases, and 6 bases stayed unmatched. CDR3 coding DNA: TGTGCCAGCAGTGTCACTAGCGGGAGGGCCCATACGCAGTATTTT. Translating gives CASSVTSGRAHTQYF.

In this sample, this clonotype turned up a few times. The chain is built from TRBV3-1 and TRBJ2-5, with TRBD1 matching 9 bases. This CDR3 region has 14 residues. Germline values: CDR1 LGHDT, CDR2 YNNKEL (reference sequence). V gave up 3 bases and J gave up 4 bases; unmatched junction bases: 3. The CDR3 reads CASSQGTGRETQYF. DNA of the CDR3: TGTGCCAGCAGCCAGGGGACAGGGCGAGAGACCCAGTACTTC.

This clonotype has a handful of counts. This rearrangement joins TRBV5-6 to TRBJ1-6; 10 bases agree with TRBD1. V lost 2 bases, J lost 10 bases, and 9 bases stayed unmatched. The CDR3 length is 16 residues. Germline assignment: CDR1 SGHDT and CDR2 YYEEEE. CDR3 loop: CASSFDRGRMGSPLHF. CDR3 in DNA: TGTGCCAGCAGCTTTGACAGGGGGCGCATGGGCTCACCCCTCCACTTT.

In this sample, this clonotype turned up a few times. The CDR3 nucleotides are TGCGCCAGCAGCCTACGGGGGGCGACTAGCGCTTCCTACAATGAGCAGTTCTTC. Its translation: CASSLRGATSASYNEQFF. This chain joins TRBV5-1 and TRBJ2-1; 8 bases align to TRBD2. Losses at the gene ends were 4 bases for V and 1 base for J; bases not matched to a gene: 13. The CDR3 sequence is 18 residues long. Germline CDR1 and CDR2: SGHRS and YFSETQ.

This clonotype was counted a few times. The gene calls are TRBV9 and TRBJ2-7; TRBD2 matches 9 bases. This CDR3 has 13 amino acids. Germline CDR1 and CDR2: SGDLS and YYNGEE. V shed 3 bases, J shed 6 bases, and the junction held 4 bases outside the gene matches. The CDR3 loop reads CASSERGEGEQYF. In DNA, the CDR3 is TGTGCCAGCAGCGAGCGGGGGGAAGGCGAGCAGTACTTC.

This clonotype was seen a handful of times. The rearrangement links TRBV3-1 to TRBJ2-3, with D perhaps assigned TRBD1 or TRBD2 (6 bases each). V lost 4 bases and J lost 9, with 20 bases in between. From germline, CDR1 is LGHDT and CDR2 YNNKEL (reference sequence). The CDR3 length is 15 residues. The CDR3 is CASSRRGDSEGTQYF. CDR3 DNA sequence: TGTGCCAGCAGCCGAAGGGGGGACTCCGAAGGGACGCAGTATTTT.

V gene TRBV11-2 combines with J gene TRBJ2-4; TRBD1 might be the D (6 bases). Germline V gene sequence: CDR1 SGHAT, CDR2 FQNNGV. V lost 1 base and J 9 bases, leaving 16 bases between the germline ends. The CDR3 runs to 15 residues. CDR3 in amino acids: CASSLVSAGVGIQYF. The DNA of the CDR3 is TGTGCCAGCAGCTTAGTATCGGCAGGGGTGGGCATTCAGTACTTC. Full variable domain (remainder filled in from reference TRBV11-2 and TRBJ2-4): EAGVAQSPRYKIIEKRQSVAFWCNPISGHATLYWYQQILGQGPKLLIQFQNNGVVDDSQLPKDRFSAERLKGVDSTLKIQPAKLEDSAVYLCASSLVSAGVGIQYFGAGTRLSVL.

This clonotype was detected a few times. The chain links TRBV24-1 to TRBJ2-1; TRBD2 is a possible D gene (6 bases). V lost 0 bases, J lost 4 bases, and 12 bases lay in between. In germline, CDR1 is KGHDR, CDR2 SFDVKD. The CDR3 has 16 residues. CDR3 bases: TGTGCCACCAGTGATTTGCCGGGGGAGCGTTACAATGAGCAGTTCTTC. This codes for CATSDLPGERYNEQFF.

The chain couples TRBV5-6 to TRBJ1-2; a weak D match, TRBD1 (5 bases). Trimming left V 4 bases short and J 3 bases short, with 16 bases between. Germline V CDR1 and CDR2: SGHDT, YYEEEE. This CDR3 is 15 amino acids long. The CDR3 coding sequence is TGTGCCAGCAGCGAGGGACTGTTTAGGGACTATGGCTACACCTTC. It translates to CASSEGLFRDYGYTF.

The sample holds a few counts of this clonotype. The V gene is TRBV5-1, the J gene TRBJ1-1, with D unresolved. The V end was cut by 4 bases, the J end by 2 bases, with 9 bases between. CDR1 is SGHRS and CDR2 is YFSETQ in the germline V gene. The CDR3 runs to 13 residues. CDR3 in amino acids: CASSDIINTEAFF. In DNA, the CDR3 is TGCGCCAGCAGCGACATCATTAACACTGAAGCTTTCTTT.

The CDR3 spells CASSFFRVDTDTQYF. The CDR3 nucleotides are TGTGCCAGCAGCTTTTTTCGGGTAGACACAGATACGCAGTATTTT. This rearrangement joins TRBV7-9 to TRBJ2-3, with no clear D. Trimming cost V 3 bases and J 2 bases, with 12 bases left between them. The CDR3 is 15 residues long. Looked up from germline, CDR1 is SEHNR and CDR2 is FQNEAQ (reference sequence).

The chain recombines TRBV7-9 with TRBJ1-4; 7 nucleotides line up with TRBD1. The CDR3 contains 15 residues. Germline V lookup: CDR1 SEHNR, CDR2 FQNEAQ (reference sequence). With 0 bases clipped from V and 7 bases from J, the junction kept 5 bases outside the gene matches. The CDR3 DNA sequence: TGTGCCAGCAGCTTAGCTGGGACAGTCGGTGAAAAACTGTTTTTT. It yields the protein CASSLAGTVGEKLFF.

This sequence joins TRBV28 and TRBJ2-4; 7 bases map to TRBD1. The CDR3 consists of 14 residues. Germline V gene sequence: CDR1 MDHEN, CDR2 SYDVKM. J was trimmed by 2 bases and V by 5 bases; bases with no gene match: 3. CDR3 in amino acids: CASSRQGTKNIQYF. CDR3 nucleotides: TGTGCCAGCAGTAGACAGGGTACCAAAAACATTCAGTACTTC.